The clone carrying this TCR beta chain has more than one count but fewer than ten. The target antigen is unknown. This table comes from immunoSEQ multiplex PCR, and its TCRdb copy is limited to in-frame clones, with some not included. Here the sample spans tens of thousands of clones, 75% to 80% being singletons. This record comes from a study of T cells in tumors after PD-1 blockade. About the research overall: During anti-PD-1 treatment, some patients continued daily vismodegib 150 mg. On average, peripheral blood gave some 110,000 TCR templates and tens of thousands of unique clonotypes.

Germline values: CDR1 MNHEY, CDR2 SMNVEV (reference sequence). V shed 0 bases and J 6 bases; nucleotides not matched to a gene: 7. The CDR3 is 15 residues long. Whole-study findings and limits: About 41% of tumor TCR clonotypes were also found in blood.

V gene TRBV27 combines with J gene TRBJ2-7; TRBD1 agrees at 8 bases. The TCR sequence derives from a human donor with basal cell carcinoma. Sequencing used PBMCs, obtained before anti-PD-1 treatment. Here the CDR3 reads CASSLSRDRFGEQYF. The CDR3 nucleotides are TGTGCCAGCAGTTTATCTAGGGACAGGTTCGGCGAGCAGTACTTC.